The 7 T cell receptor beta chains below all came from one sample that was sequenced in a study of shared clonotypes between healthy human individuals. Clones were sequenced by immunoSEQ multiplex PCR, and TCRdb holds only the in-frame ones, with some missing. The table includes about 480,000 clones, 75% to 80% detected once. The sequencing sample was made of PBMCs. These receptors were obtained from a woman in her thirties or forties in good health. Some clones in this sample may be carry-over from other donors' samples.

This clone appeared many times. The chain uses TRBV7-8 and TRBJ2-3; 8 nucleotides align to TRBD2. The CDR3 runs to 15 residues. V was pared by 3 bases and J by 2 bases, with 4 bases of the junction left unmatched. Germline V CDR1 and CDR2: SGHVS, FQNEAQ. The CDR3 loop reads CASSLAGGITDTQYF. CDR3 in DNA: TGTGCCAGCAGCTTGGCGGGGGGAATCACAGATACGCAGTATTTT.

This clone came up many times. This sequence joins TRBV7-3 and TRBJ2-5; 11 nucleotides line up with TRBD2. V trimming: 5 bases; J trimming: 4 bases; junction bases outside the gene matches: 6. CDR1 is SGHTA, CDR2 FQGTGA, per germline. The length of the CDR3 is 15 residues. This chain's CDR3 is CASSTGTSGSETQYF. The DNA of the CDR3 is TGTGCCAGCAGCACAGGGACTAGCGGATCAGAGACCCAGTACTTC.

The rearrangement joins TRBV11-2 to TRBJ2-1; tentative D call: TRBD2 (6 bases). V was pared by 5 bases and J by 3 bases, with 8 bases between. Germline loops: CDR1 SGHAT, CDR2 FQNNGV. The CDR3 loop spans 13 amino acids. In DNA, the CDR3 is TGTGCCAGCAGCCCGGGAGTCTACAATGAGCAGTTCTTC. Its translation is CASSPGVYNEQFF.

Here the CDR3 reads CASRPTFFYYEQYF. As DNA, the CDR3 is TGTGCCAGCAGGCCGACGTTCTTCTACTACGAGCAGTACTTC. The chain uses TRBV6-5 and TRBJ2-7; D remains ambiguous. Trimming removed 6 bases from V and 3 bases from J, with 15 bases in between. The CDR3 runs 14 residues. The germline CDR1 and CDR2 sequences are MNHEY and SVGAGI.

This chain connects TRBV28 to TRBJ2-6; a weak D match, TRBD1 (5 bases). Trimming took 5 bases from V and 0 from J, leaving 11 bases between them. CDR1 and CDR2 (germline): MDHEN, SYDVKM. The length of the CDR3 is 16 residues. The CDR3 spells CASSPGPPSGANVLTF. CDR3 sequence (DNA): TGTGCCAGCAGTCCAGGGCCACCCTCTGGGGCCAACGTCCTGACTTTC.

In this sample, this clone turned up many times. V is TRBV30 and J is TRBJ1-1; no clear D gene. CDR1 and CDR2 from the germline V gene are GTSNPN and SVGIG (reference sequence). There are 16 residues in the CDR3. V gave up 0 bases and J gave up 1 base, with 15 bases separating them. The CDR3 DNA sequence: TGTGCCTGGAGTGTACCGTCCCCTTCGGGGAACACTGAAGCTTTCTTT. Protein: CAWSVPSPSGNTEAFF.

CDR3: CASSSSAGVSYEQYF. CDR3 in DNA: TGTGCCAGCAGCTCTAGCGCGGGAGTCTCCTACGAGCAGTACTTC. The V gene is TRBV11-2, the J gene TRBJ2-7; 7 bases line up with TRBD2. The germline CDR1 and CDR2 sequences are SGHAT and FQNNGV. V shed 4 bases, J shed 0 bases, and the junction held 6 bases outside the gene matches. This CDR3 has 15 residues.